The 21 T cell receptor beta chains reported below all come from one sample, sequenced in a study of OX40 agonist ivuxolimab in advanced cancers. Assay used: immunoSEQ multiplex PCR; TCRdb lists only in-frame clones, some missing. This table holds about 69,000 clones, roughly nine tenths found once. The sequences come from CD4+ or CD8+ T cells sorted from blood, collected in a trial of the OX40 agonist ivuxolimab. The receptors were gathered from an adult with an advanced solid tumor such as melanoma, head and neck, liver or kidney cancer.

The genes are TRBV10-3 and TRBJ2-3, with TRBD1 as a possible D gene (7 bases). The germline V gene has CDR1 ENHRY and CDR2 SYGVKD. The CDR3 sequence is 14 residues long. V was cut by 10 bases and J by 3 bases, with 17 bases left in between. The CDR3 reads CATAGTVTTDTQYF. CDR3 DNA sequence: TGTGCCACCGCGGGGACAGTGACAACAGATACGCAGTATTTT.

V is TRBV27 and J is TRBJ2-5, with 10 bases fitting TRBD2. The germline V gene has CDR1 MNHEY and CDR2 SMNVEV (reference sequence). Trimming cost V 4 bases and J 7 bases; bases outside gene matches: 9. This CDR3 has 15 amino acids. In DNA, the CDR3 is TGTGCCAGCAGTTACTCAGCGGGAGGGCCTTGGACCCAGTACTTC. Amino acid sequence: CASSYSAGGPWTQYF.

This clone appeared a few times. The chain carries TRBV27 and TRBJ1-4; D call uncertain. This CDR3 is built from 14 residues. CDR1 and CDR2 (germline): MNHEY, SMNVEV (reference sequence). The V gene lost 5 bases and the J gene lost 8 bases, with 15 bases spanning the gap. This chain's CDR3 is CASSPDWINEKLFF. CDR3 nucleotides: TGTGCCAGCAGTCCCGACTGGATAAACGAAAAACTGTTTTTT.

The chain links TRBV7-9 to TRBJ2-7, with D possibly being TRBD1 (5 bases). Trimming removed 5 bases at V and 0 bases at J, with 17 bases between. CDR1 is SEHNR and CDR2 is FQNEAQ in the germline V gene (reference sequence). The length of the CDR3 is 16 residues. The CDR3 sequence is CASSLYFGAVSYEQYF. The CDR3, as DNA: TGTGCCAGCAGCCTCTACTTTGGGGCAGTCTCCTACGAGCAGTACTTC.

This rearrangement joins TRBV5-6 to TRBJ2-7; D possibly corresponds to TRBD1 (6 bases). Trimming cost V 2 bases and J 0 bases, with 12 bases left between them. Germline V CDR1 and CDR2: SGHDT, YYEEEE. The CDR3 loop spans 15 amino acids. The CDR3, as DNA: TGTGCCAGCAGCTTTTCCGGGACAAGCTCCTACGAGCAGTACTTC. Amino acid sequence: CASSFSGTSSYEQYF. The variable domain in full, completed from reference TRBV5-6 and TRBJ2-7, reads DAGVTQSPTHLIKTRGQQVTLRCSPKSGHDTVSWYQQALGQGPQFIFQYYEEEERQRGNFPDRFSGHQFPNYSSELNVNALLLGDSALYLCASSFSGTSSYEQYFGPGTRLTVT.

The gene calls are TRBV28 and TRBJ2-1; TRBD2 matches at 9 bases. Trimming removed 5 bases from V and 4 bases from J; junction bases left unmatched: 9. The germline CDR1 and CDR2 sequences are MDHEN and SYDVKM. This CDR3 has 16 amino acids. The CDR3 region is CASSPQLAGPYNEQFF. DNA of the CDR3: TGTGCCAGCAGTCCCCAACTAGCGGGCCCATACAATGAGCAGTTCTTC.

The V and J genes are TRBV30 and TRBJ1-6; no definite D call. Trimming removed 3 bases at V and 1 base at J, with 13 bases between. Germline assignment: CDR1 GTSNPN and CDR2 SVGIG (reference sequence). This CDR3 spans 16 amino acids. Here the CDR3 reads CAWRPAEGSYNSPLHF. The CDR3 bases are TGTGCCTGGAGACCCGCCGAGGGTTCCTATAATTCACCCCTCCACTTT. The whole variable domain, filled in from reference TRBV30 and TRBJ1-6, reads SQTIHQWPATLVQPVGSPLSLECTVEGTSNPNLYWYRQAAGRGLQLLFYSVGIGQISSEVPQNLSASRPQDRQFILSSKKLLLSDSGFYLCAWRPAEGSYNSPLHFGNGTRLTVT.

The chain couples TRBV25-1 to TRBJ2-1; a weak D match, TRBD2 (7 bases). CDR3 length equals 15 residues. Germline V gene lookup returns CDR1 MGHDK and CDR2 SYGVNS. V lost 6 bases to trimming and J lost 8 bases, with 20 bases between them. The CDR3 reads CASSPKWGGGDEQFF. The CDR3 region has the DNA TGTGCCAGCAGCCCCAAATGGGGAGGGGGGGATGAGCAGTTCTTC.

Here the CDR3 DNA reads TGTGCCAGTAGTCCGAGCTCTGGGGCCAACGTCCTGACTTTC. Its protein is CASSPSSGANVLTF. The rearrangement uses TRBV19 and TRBJ2-6; the D is unclear. This CDR3 has 14 residues. Germline CDR1 and CDR2: LNHDA and SQIVND (reference sequence). V was cut by 5 bases and J by 0 bases, with 5 bases left in between.

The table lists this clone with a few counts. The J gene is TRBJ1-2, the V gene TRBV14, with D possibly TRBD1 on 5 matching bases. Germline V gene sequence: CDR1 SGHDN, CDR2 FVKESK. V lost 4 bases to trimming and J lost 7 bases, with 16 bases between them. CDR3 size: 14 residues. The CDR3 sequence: CASSLSPGTSGYTF. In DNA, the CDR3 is TGTGCCAGCAGCCTTTCGCCCGGGACCTCTGGCTACACCTTC.

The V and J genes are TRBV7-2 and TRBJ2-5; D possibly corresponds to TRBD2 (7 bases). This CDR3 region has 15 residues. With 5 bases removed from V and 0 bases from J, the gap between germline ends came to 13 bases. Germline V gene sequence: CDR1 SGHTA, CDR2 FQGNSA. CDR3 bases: TGTGCCAGCAGCGCGGGGGCGATGTACCAAGAGACCCAGTACTTC. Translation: CASSAGAMYQETQYF. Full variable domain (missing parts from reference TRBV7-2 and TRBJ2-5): GAGVSQSPSNKVTEKGKDVELRCDPISGHTALYWYRQSLGQGLEFLIYFQGNSAPDKSGLPSDRFSAERTGGSVSTLTIQRTQQEDSAVYLCASSAGAMYQETQYFGPGTRLLVL.

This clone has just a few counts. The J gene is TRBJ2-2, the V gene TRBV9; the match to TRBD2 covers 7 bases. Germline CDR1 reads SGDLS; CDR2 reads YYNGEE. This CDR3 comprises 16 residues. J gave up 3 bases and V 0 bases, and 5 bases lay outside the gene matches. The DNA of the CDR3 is TGTGCCAGCAGCGTAGGGGTAGCGGGCTACACCGGGGAGCTGTTTTTT. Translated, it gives CASSVGVAGYTGELFF.

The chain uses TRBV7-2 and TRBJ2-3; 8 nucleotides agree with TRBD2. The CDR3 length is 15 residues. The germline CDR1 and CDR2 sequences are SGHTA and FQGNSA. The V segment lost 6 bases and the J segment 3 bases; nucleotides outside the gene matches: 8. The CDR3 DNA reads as TGTGCCAGCAGGTTTACGGGGGGGCAGACAGATACGCAGTATTTT. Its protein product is CASRFTGGQTDTQYF.

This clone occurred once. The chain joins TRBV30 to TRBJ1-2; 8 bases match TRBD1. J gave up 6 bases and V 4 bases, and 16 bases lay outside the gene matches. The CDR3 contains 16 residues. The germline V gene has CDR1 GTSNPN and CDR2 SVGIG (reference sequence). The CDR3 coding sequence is TGTGCCTGGACTCCCTCGCCCCCTCGGACAGGGAATGGCTACACCTTC. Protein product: CAWTPSPPRTGNGYTF.

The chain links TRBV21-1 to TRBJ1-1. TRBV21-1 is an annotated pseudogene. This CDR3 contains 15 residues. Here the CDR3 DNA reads TGTGCCAGCAGCAAAGTTCCGGGAAGGGGTACTGAAGCTTTCTTT. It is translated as CASSKVPGRGTEAFF.

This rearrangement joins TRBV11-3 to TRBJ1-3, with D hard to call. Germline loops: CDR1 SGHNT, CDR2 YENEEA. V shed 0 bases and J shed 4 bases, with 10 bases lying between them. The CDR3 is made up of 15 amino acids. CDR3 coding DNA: TGTGCCAGCAGCTTAGATCATGCGCCCGGAAACACCATATATTTT. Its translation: CASSLDHAPGNTIYF.

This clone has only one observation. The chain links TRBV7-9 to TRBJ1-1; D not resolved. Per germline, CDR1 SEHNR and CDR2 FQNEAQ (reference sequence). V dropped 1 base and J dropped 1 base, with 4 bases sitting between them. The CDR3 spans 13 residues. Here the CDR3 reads CASSLEANTEAFF. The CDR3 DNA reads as TGTGCCAGCAGCTTAGAGGCGAACACTGAAGCTTTCTTT.

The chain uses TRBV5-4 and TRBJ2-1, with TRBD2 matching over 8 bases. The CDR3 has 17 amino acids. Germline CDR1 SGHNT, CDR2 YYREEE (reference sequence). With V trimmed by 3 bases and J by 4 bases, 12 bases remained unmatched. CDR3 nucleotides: TGTGCCAGCAGCTGGGGGGTAGGCGGGAGGTCTTACAATGAGCAGTTCTTC. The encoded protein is CASSWGVGGRSYNEQFF.

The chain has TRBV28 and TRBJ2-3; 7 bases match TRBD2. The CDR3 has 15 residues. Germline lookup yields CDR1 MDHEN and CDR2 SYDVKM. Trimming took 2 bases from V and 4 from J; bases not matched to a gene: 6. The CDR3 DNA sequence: TGTGCCAGCAGTTTAGCGGGAGAGATATCAGATACGCAGTATTTT. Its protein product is CASSLAGEISDTQYF.

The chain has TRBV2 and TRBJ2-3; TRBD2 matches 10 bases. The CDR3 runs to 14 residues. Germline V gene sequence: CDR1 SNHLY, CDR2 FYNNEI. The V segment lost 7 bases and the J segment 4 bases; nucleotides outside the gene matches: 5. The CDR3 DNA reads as TGTGCCAGCAAGGCACTAGCGGGGCCAGATACGCAGTATTTT. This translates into CASKALAGPDTQYF.

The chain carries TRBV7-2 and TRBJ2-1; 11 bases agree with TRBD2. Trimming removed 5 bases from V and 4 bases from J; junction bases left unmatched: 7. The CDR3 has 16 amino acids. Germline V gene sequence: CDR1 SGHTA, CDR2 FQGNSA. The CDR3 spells CASSQVGTSGYNEQFF. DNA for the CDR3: TGTGCCAGCAGCCAGGTAGGGACTAGCGGATACAATGAGCAGTTCTTC.